This is a list of T cell receptor beta chains from one sample in a study of T cells in Graves' hyperthyroidism and ophthalmopathy. TCRdb used MiXCR to reprocess the multiplex PCR reads, holding one entry per CDR3 protein. The data show hundreds of thousands of distinct CDR3 sequences, approximately 25% seen once. Sequenced input: blood. These receptors were taken from a man over 45 with Graves' hyperthyroidism. Both conserved end residues are part of each CDR3. The D gene is left open where the match is weak. Some rows have no size entry. The others give once, few or many, or a class for an expanded clone.

TRBD2 15 TRBJ2-1 TRBV12-3/TRBV12-4 NA CASRPSGSSYNEQFF TGTGCCAGCAGACCAAGCGGGAGCTCCTACAATGAGCAGTTCTTC
NA 12 TRBJ1-5 TRBV20-1 NA CSVGRDNQPQHF TGCAGTGTGGGCCGTGACAATCAGCCCCAGCATTTT
NA 14 TRBJ2-3 TRBV4-1 NA CASSPDVGLATQYF TGTGCCAGCAGCCCCGACGTGGGGTTAGCTACGCAGTATTTT
TRBD2 15 TRBJ2-3 TRBV19 NA CASMPIAGFLEAQYF TGTGCCAGTATGCCGATAGCGGGATTTCTTGAGGCGCAGTATTTT
TRBD2 17 TRBJ2-1 TRBV7-3 NA CASSLTFTSGTRDEQFF TGTGCCAGCAGCTTAACGTTTACTAGCGGGACTCGGGATGAGCAGTTCTTC
NA 13 TRBJ1-5 TRBV2 few CASTGHSNQPQHF TGTGCCAGCACAGGGCATAGCAATCAGCCCCAGCATTTT
TRBD2 14 TRBJ2-5 TRBV9 few CASSVGTSQETQYF TGTGCCAGCAGTGTCGGGACTAGCCAAGAGACCCAGTACTTC
NA 13 TRBJ2-7 TRBV5-1 NA CASSATASYEQYF TGCGCCAGCAGCGCGACTGCTTCCTACGAGCAGTACTTC
NA 12 TRBJ1-2 TRBV5-5 NA CASSLDYYGYTF TGTGCCAGCAGCTTGGACTACTATGGCTACACCTTC
TRBD1 16 TRBJ2-2 TRBV12-3/TRBV12-4 NA CASSFVGTGSTGELFF TGTGCCAGCAGTTTTGTCGGGACAGGGAGCACCGGGGAGCTGTTTTTT
TRBD2 15 TRBJ2-5 TRBV19 NA CASSIGLAGAATQYF TGTGCCAGTAGTATTGGGCTAGCGGGAGCTGCGACCCAGTACTTC
TRBD2 15 TRBJ2-1 TRBV20-1 NA CSASPGTSPYNEQFF TGCAGTGCTAGCCCCGGGACTAGCCCCTACAATGAGCAGTTCTTC
NA 14 TRBJ1-4 TRBV28 few CASSFGGDSGKLFF TGTGCCAGCAGTTTCGGGGGGGACTCGGGAAAACTGTTTTTT
TRBD2 17 TRBJ2-7 TRBV27 NA CASSFPRDSGRYDEQYF TGTGCCAGCAGTTTCCCCCGTGATAGCGGGAGGTACGATGAGCAGTACTTC
NA 14 TRBJ2-6 TRBV19 few CASSPVAAVDVLTF TGTGCCAGTAGTCCGGTAGCAGCTGTCGACGTCCTGACTTTC
NA 15 TRBJ2-1 TRBV20-1 few CSASRTGQKGNEQFF TGCAGTGCTAGCAGAACAGGGCAGAAGGGCAATGAGCAGTTCTTC
NA 13 TRBJ2-7 TRBV5-1 few CASSLGQEKEQYF TGCGCCAGCAGCTTGGGACAGGAGAAAGAGCAGTACTTC
TRBD2 14 TRBJ2-7 TRBV7-8 NA CASSFGGAIDEQYF TGTGCCAGCAGCTTCGGGGGGGCTATCGACGAGCAGTACTTC
TRBD1 15 TRBJ1-2 TRBV7-3 NA CASSLGDRGGYGYTF TGTGCCAGCAGCTTAGGGGACAGGGGTGGCTATGGCTACACCTTC
NA 15 TRBJ2-6 TRBV28 NA CASSESGTGANVLTF TGTGCCAGCAGTGAGTCAGGTACCGGGGCCAACGTCCTGACTTTC
NA 14 TRBJ2-1 TRBV20-1 few CSARDAAAGDEQFF TGCAGTGCTAGAGATGCAGCGGCTGGGGATGAGCAGTTCTTC
TRBD2 15 TRBJ2-1 TRBV11-2 many CASSILAGGRNEQFF TGTGCCAGCAGCATACTAGCGGGAGGTAGGAATGAGCAGTTCTTC
NA 13 TRBJ2-1 TRBV19 NA CASSISLDNEQFF TGTGCCAGTAGTATTTCTCTGGACAATGAGCAGTTCTTC
NA 14 TRBJ2-2 TRBV9 NA CASSVEPNTGELFF TGTGCCAGCAGCGTAGAACCGAACACCGGGGAGCTGTTTTTT
TRBD2 12 TRBJ2-7 TRBV12-3/TRBV12-4 NA CASEREVGEQYF TGTGCCAGCGAGCGGGAGGTGGGCGAGCAGTACTTC
NA 13 TRBJ1-1 TRBV13 many CASSQVVNTEAFF TGTGCCAGCAGTCAGGTGGTAAACACTGAAGCTTTCTTT
NA 16 TRBJ2-1 TRBV27 many CASSLSVSGQTNEQFF TGTGCCAGCAGTTTATCCGTTAGCGGCCAGACTAATGAGCAGTTCTTC
NA 14 TRBJ2-2 TRBV7-6 NA CASSIAYYGGELFF TGTGCCAGCAGCATAGCGTATTACGGCGGGGAGCTGTTTTTT
TRBD1 13 TRBJ2-7 TRBV5-1 NA CASRGTGVHEQYF TGCGCCAGCAGAGGGACAGGGGTTCACGAGCAGTACTTC
TRBD2 15 TRBJ2-1 TRBV28 NA CASSLTGTSQNEQFF TGTGCCAGCAGTTTGACCGGGACTAGCCAAAATGAGCAGTTCTTC
NA 13 TRBJ2-1 TRBV25-1 once CASSAGHLNEQFF TGTGCCAGCAGTGCGGGACATTTAAATGAGCAGTTCTTC
NA 14 TRBJ2-5 TRBV5-6 few CASLREAVQETQYF TGTGCCAGCCTACGTGAGGCAGTACAAGAGACCCAGTACTTC
NA 13 TRBJ2-3 TRBV18 many CASSPPSSDTQYF TGTGCCAGCTCACCACCTTCCTCAGATACGCAGTATTTT
NA 13 TRBJ2-1 TRBV14 NA CASSNAEYNEQFF TGTGCCAGCAGCAACGCTGAGTACAATGAGCAGTTCTTC
NA 13 TRBJ2-3 TRBV7-9 few CASSRKSTDTQYF TGTGCCAGCAGTAGGAAGAGCACAGATACGCAGTATTTT
TRBD2 15 TRBJ2-5 TRBV24-1 many CATSDPQAGDKTQYF TGTGCCACCAGTGATCCCCAAGCGGGAGACAAGACCCAGTACTTC
NA 17 TRBJ2-3 TRBV12-3/TRBV12-4 many CASSSPPGRTSTDTQYF TGTGCCAGCAGTTCCCCCCCGGGCAGGACGAGCACAGATACGCAGTATTTT
NA 14 TRBJ1-4 TRBV18 NA CASSPPSGREKLFF TGTGCCAGCTCACCACCGAGTGGACGCGAAAAACTGTTTTTT
NA 15 TRBJ1-2 TRBV6-1 many CASSPRSRANYGYTF TGTGCCAGCAGTCCTCGAAGCAGGGCGAACTATGGCTACACCTTC
TRBD1 19 TRBJ1-5 TRBV6-1 many CASRSHGTGTAGSNQPQHF TGTGCCAGCAGATCCCATGGGACAGGGACCGCGGGTAGCAATCAGCCCCAGCATTTT
NA 14 TRBJ1-1 TRBV2 NA CASSEWGLGRKAFF TGTGCCAGCAGTGAATGGGGACTAGGGCGGAAAGCTTTCTTT
NA 16 TRBJ2-5 TRBV28 few CASSSPFVGGPEGQYF TGTGCCAGCAGTTCCCCTTTCGTTGGCGGGCCTGAGGGCCAGTACTTC
TRBD2 14 TRBJ2-5 TRBV12-3/TRBV12-4 NA CASSLGWGGETQYF TGTGCCAGCAGTTTGGGTTGGGGGGGAGAGACCCAGTACTTC
NA 14 TRBJ1-4 TRBV7-2 NA CASSPLRQREKLFF TGTGCCAGCAGCCCACTCCGGCAGAGGGAAAAACTGTTTTTT
NA 12 TRBJ2-1 TRBV20-1 NA CSATVGRSEQFF TGCAGTGCGACTGTAGGGCGTAGTGAGCAGTTCTTC
NA 17 TRBJ2-6 TRBV6-5 NA CASSSGHPSSGANVLTF TGTGCCAGCAGTTCCGGACATCCGAGCTCTGGGGCCAACGTCCTGACTTTC
TRBD1 15 TRBJ1-3 TRBV5-1 NA CASSATGDSGNTIYF TGCGCCAGCAGCGCGACAGGGGATTCTGGAAACACCATATATTTT
NA 14 TRBJ2-7 TRBV19 NA CASSTRQEGYEQYF TGTGCCAGTAGTACGCGACAAGAGGGCTACGAGCAGTACTTC
TRBD1 17 TRBJ2-6 TRBV20-1 NA CSATRTGAVSGANVLTF TGCAGTGCTACCCGGACAGGGGCTGTCTCTGGGGCCAACGTCCTGACTTTC
NA 14 TRBJ1-1 TRBV12-3/TRBV12-4 once CASTTPDRMVVAFF TGTGCCAGCACCACTCCAGACAGGATGGTCGTTGCTTTCTTT
TRBD2 15 TRBJ2-7 TRBV7-9 many CASSPRLAGIYEQYF TGTGCCAGCAGCCCACGACTAGCGGGGATTTACGAGCAGTACTTC
NA 14 TRBJ2-3 TRBV7-3 NA CASSLVPGEDTQYF TGTGCCAGCAGCTTGGTGCCTGGCGAGGATACGCAGTATTTT
NA 14 TRBJ1-1 TRBV2 many CASSVPDLNTEAFF TGTGCCAGCAGTGTCCCGGACTTGAACACTGAAGCTTTCTTT
NA 13 TRBJ1-5 TRBV28 NA CASSLSRDTSQHF TGTGCCAGCAGTTTGTCTCGGGACACGTCCCAGCATTTT
TRBD2 15 TRBJ2-5 TRBV19 NA CASSSTSGRAETQYF TGTGCCAGTAGTTCCACTAGCGGGAGGGCGGAGACCCAGTACTTC
NA 15 TRBJ2-5 TRBV12-5 many CASGFFPGAYETQYF TGTGCTAGTGGTTTTTTCCCAGGGGCTTATGAGACCCAGTACTTC